This is a list of T cell receptor beta chains from one sample in a study of cytomegalovirus exposure and HLA in healthy donors. TCRdb's table, derived via immunoSEQ multiplex PCR, lists solely in-frame clones and lacks some. The sample comprises fewer than 200,000 clones, around nine tenths of which are singletons, and around 0.93% rests with the top ten. The sample taken for sequencing was PBMCs. The receptor source for this set is a woman in her 30s in good health and CMV-seronegative. The conserved cysteine and the conserved F or W are not part of the CDR3 here. The order of the fields is V gene, CDR3 length, J gene, CDR3 protein.

TRBV5-1	12	TRBJ1-4	ASSFRGLNEKLF
TRBV4-1	9	TRBJ1-4	ASREGEKLF
TRBV6-5	13	TRBJ2-5	ASSYRFGAKETQY
TRBV19	12	TRBJ1-1	ASSVGHLNTEAF
TRBV19	13	TRBJ2-2	ASSRGGGNTGELF
TRBV7-8	18	TRBJ1-1	ASSSLHDPASGGINTEAF
TRBV2	12	TRBJ2-1	ASSEDRGLHEQF
TRBV4-3	12	TRBJ1-1	ASSQIGARTEAF
TRBV9	13	TRBJ2-3	ASSVGGTSLDTQY
TRBV7-9	13	TRBJ2-2	ASSDGTRGAGELF
TRBV6-5	12	TRBJ1-6	ASTLPGANSPLH
TRBV19	13	TRBJ2-7	ASSIFTGETYEQY
TRBV7-8	13	TRBJ1-3	ASSLSSGIGNTIY
TRBV19	14	TRBJ2-2	ASSLGQGPNTGELF
TRBV15	14	TRBJ2-5	ATSRSGGPWEETQY
TRBV15	12	TRBJ1-1	ATSRDRGGTEAF
TRBV28	14	TRBJ1-4	ASSPPGQISNEKLF
TRBV9	13	TRBJ2-1	ASSPRRRETNEQF
TRBV6-6	14	TRBJ1-1	ASSGGQGPARTEAF
TRBV7-2	15	TRBJ1-4	ASRWDRGRATNEKLF
TRBV7-9	14	TRBJ2-2	ASSRTSGIDTGELF
TRBV30	12	TRBJ2-1	AWSVGQGYNEQF
TRBV18	16	TRBJ2-3	ASSLRILQGSRTDTQY
TRBV9	16	TRBJ2-5	ASSEGRGGAGGGKTQY
TRBV27	14	TRBJ1-4	ASSLSWSFGKEKLF
TRBV6-1	15	TRBJ2-5	ASSEVASPGGVETQY
TRBV19	11	TRBJ1-2	ASCPGQCYGYT